These T cell receptor beta chains were read from a single sample in a study of T cell responses to AZD1222 COVID-19 vaccine. TCRdb keeps only in-frame clones here, not all; method: immunoSEQ multiplex PCR. The table has tens of thousands of clones, approximately 88% seen once; the top ten hold about 12%. The sample was peripheral blood, taken 28 days after the second AZD1222 dose. All receptors come from an adult who received the AZD1222 COVID-19 vaccine. Both conserved end residues are part of each CDR3. D genes are given only for firm matches. Expanded clones are given a class, and other clones once, few, many or no size at all.

TRBJ2-3 | - | - | TRBV3-1/TRBV3-2 | CASSQDMGNTDTQYF | TGTGCCAGCAGCCAAGACATGGGCAACACAGATACGCAGTATTTT
TRBJ1-1 | - | - | TRBV7-2 | CASSLASANTEAFF | TGTGCCAGCAGCTTAGCGAGCGCGAACACTGAAGCTTTCTTT
TRBJ1-6 | once | - | TRBV6-4 | CASSERNNSPLHF | TGTGCCAGCAGTGAGCGTAATAATTCACCCCTCCACTTT
TRBJ1-5 | - | - | TRBV2 | CASSEGLNGQPQHF | TGTGCCAGCAGTGAAGGTCTAAACGGGCAGCCCCAGCATTTT
TRBJ1-2 | - | - | TRBV6-2/TRBV6-3 | CASSLQYGYTF | TGTGCCAGCAGCCTACAGTATGGCTACACCTTC
TRBJ1-3 | - | - | TRBV29-1 | CSVEDPRTGNTIYF | TGCAGCGTTGAAGATCCGAGGACTGGAAACACCATATATTTT
TRBJ1-4 | - | - | TRBV12-3/TRBV12-4 | CASSLSAGQLFF | TGTGCCAGCAGTTTATCGGCAGGGCAACTGTTTTTT
TRBJ2-5 | - | - | TRBV9 | CASSVESALETQYF | TGTGCCAGCAGCGTGGAGAGCGCATTGGAGACCCAGTACTTC
TRBJ1-5 | - | TRBD1 | TRBV5-6 | CASSPGTGRVQPQHF | TGTGCCAGCAGCCCCGGGACAGGTAGGGTTCAGCCCCAGCATTTT
TRBJ2-2 | - | TRBD1 | TRBV29-1 | CSVEGTGVGELFF | TGCAGCGTTGAGGGGACAGGGGTCGGGGAGCTGTTTTTT
TRBJ1-4 | - | - | TRBV3-1/TRBV3-2 | CASGFDEKLFF | TGTGCCAGCGGTTTCGATGAAAAACTGTTTTTT
TRBJ2-7 | - | - | TRBV20-1 | CSPISVHEQYF | TGCAGTCCTATTAGCGTCCACGAGCAGTACTTC
TRBJ1-1 | - | - | TRBV11-2 | CASSLDLPVTSEAFF | TGTGCCAGCAGCTTAGACTTGCCAGTCACATCTGAAGCTTTCTTT
TRBJ2-2 | - | TRBD1 | TRBV19 | CASSIDPGTGELFF | TGTGCCAGTAGTATAGATCCCGGGACAGGGGAATTGTTTTTT
TRBJ2-5 | - | - | TRBV7-6 | CASSKIQETQYF | TGTGCCAGCAGTAAGATTCAAGAGACCCAGTACTTC
TRBJ1-2 | few | - | TRBV5-6 | CASSPGQPYGYTF | TGTGCCAGCAGCCCTGGACAGCCTTATGGCTACACCTTC
TRBJ2-3 | - | - | TRBV5-6 | CASSPRPGKTDTQYF | TGTGCCAGCAGCCCCCGCCCGGGTAAGACAGATACGCAGTATTTT
TRBJ2-7 | - | - | TRBV29-1 | CSVVQASYSYEQYF | TGCAGCGTTGTACAGGCGTCCTACTCCTACGAGCAGTACTTC
TRBJ1-2 | few | TRBD1 | TRBV5-1 | CASSPGQGSIYGYTF | TGCGCCAGCAGCCCGGGACAGGGAAGCATCTATGGCTACACCTTC
TRBJ2-2 | - | TRBD1 | TRBV5-4 | CASSPWDRGIRGTGELFF | TGTGCCAGCAGCCCCTGGGACAGGGGAATAAGGGGCACCGGGGAGCTGTTTTTT